The 13 T cell receptor beta chains below come from one sample, sequenced in a study of cytomegalovirus exposure and HLA in healthy donors. Amplification used 60 Vbeta primers and 13 Jbeta primers. Assay: immunoSEQ multiplex PCR; the TCRdb copy retains only in-frame clones and omits some. The data hold some 99,000 clones, with about 80% observed a single time. The source material was PBMCs. Receptors originate from a woman aged 45 to 65 in good health and CMV-seropositive.

This chain joins TRBV11-3 and TRBJ2-2, with 10 nucleotides matching TRBD1. The junction had 7 bases not matched to a gene; V was cut back by 5 bases and J by 7 bases. The length of the CDR3 is 15 residues. Germline assignment: CDR1 SGHNT and CDR2 YENEEA. The CDR3 DNA sequence: TGTGCCAGCAGCCCTCAGGGGACAGGGGTCGGGGAGCTGTTTTTT. Its protein is CASSPQGTGVGELFF.

The rearrangement joins TRBV27 to TRBJ1-2, with D perhaps TRBD1 (5 bases). V lost 3 bases, J lost 0 bases, and 14 bases lay in between. Germline CDR1 is MNHEY and CDR2 is SMNVEV (reference sequence). The CDR3 runs 16 residues. The CDR3 region is CASSFRRDPANYGYTF. Here the CDR3 DNA reads TGTGCCAGCAGTTTTCGGCGGGACCCAGCTAACTATGGCTACACCTTC.

The chain couples TRBV9 to TRBJ1-2, with 7 bases fitting TRBD1. This CDR3 region has 14 residues. Germline values: CDR1 SGDLS, CDR2 YYNGEE. Trimming took 2 bases from V and 7 from J; bases not matched to a gene: 8. The DNA for the CDR3 is TGTGCCAGCAGCGTCGCTCGACAGGGTCCTGGCTACACCTTC. It encodes CASSVARQGPGYTF.

This clone was counted only a few times. The chain is built from TRBV4-1 and TRBJ1-3, with 7 bases aligning to TRBD1. CDR1 is MGHRA, CDR2 YSYEKL, per germline. The CDR3 contains 17 residues. Germline trimming cut 1 base from V and 0 bases from J; bases unmatched to any gene: 6. CDR3 DNA sequence: TGCGCCAGCAGCCAAGCTGCAGGGGGAGCCTCTGGAAACACCATATATTTT. It is translated as CASSQAAGGASGNTIYF.

This clone came up a few times. The chain has TRBV2 and TRBJ1-2; D may be TRBD1 (5 bases). The CDR3 extends over 14 amino acids. Trimming removed 8 bases from V and 3 bases from J, with 16 bases in between. Germline V gene sequence: CDR1 SNHLY, CDR2 FYNNEI. CDR3 DNA: TGTGCCAGCGGGCTTTGGGGGGAGGACTATGGCTACACCTTC. This translates into CASGLWGEDYGYTF. The full variable domain, completed using reference TRBV2 and TRBJ1-2, is EPEVTQTPSHQVTQMGQEVILRCVPISNHLYFYWYRQILGQKVEFLVSFYNNEISEKSEIFDDQFSVERPDGSNFTLKIRSTKLEDSAMYFCASGLWGEDYGYTFGSGTRLTVV.

CDR3 nucleotides: TGTGCCAGCAGTCCGTCCGCCGGGACTCTGAATGAGCAGTTCTTC. This translates into CASSPSAGTLNEQFF. The J gene is TRBJ2-1, the V gene TRBV6-4; weak D call: TRBD2 (6 bases). The germline V gene encodes CDR1 MRHNA and CDR2 SNTAGT. The CDR3 has 15 amino acids. Trimming removed 5 bases from V and 7 bases from J, with 18 bases in between.

The V and J genes are TRBV7-8 and TRBJ2-7; D remains unclear. Germline V gene data show CDR1 as SGHVS and CDR2 as FQNEAQ. The CDR3 has 12 amino acids. Trimming removed 2 bases at V and 7 bases at J, with 9 bases between. CDR3 sequence: CASSLKTWEQYF. The CDR3 DNA follows: TGTGCCAGCAGCTTAAAAACTTGGGAGCAGTACTTC. The variable domain in full, completed from reference TRBV7-8 and TRBJ2-7, reads GAGVSQSPRYKVAKRGQDVALRCDPISGHVSLFWYQQALGQGPEFLTYFQNEAQLDKSGLPSDRFFAERPEGSVSTLKIQRTQQEDSAVYLCASSLKTWEQYFGPGTRLTVT.

This chain links TRBV7-3 with TRBJ2-1; D gene unclear. The germline CDR1 and CDR2 sequences are SGHTA and FQGTGA. CDR3 length: 15 amino acids. Trimming cost V 1 base and J 7 bases, with 14 bases left between them. The CDR3 sequence is CASSLIRAQRNEQFF. CDR3 in DNA: TGTGCCAGCAGCTTAATCCGCGCCCAGAGGAATGAGCAGTTCTTC.

The chain recombines TRBV19 with TRBJ1-5, with D possibly matching TRBD1 (6 bases). V gave up 6 bases and J gave up 11 bases, with 14 bases separating them. From germline, CDR1 is LNHDA and CDR2 SQIVND (reference sequence). The CDR3 totals 12 residues. CDR3 in amino acids: CASSQQGGSQHF. The CDR3 DNA reads TGTGCCAGTAGCCAACAGGGAGGGTCCCAGCATTTT.

The chain uses TRBV5-1 and TRBJ2-2; maybe TRBD2 (5 bases). V lost 4 bases and J 3 bases, leaving 10 bases between the germline ends. Germline values: CDR1 SGHRS, CDR2 YFSETQ. The CDR3 is made up of 14 amino acids. CDR3 bases: TGCGCCAGCAGCAAACTAGGTGACACCGGGGAGCTGTTTTTT. It encodes CASSKLGDTGELFF.

Here the CDR3 reads CASSLVSNSGGPAWREQYF. In DNA, the CDR3 is TGTGCCAGCAGCTTAGTTTCTAATAGCGGAGGGCCCGCGTGGAGGGAGCAGTACTTC. This rearrangement joins TRBV7-6 to TRBJ2-7, with a weak D call TRBD2 (6 bases). The germline gives CDR1 SGHVS, CDR2 FNYEAQ. This CDR3 spans 19 amino acids. V gave up 1 base and J gave up 7 bases, with 29 bases separating them.

The chain recombines TRBV2 with TRBJ2-7; the match to TRBD2 covers 7 bases. The CDR3 spans 14 residues. The V and J ends lost 4 bases and 1 base, in that order; junction bases with no gene match: 4. Germline assignment: CDR1 SNHLY and CDR2 FYNNEI. The CDR3 protein is CASSAGTNSYEQYF. The CDR3 coding sequence is TGTGCCAGCAGTGCGGGGACTAATTCCTACGAGCAGTACTTC.

The chain carries TRBV25-1 and TRBJ1-3, with D perhaps matching TRBD1 (6 bases). Germline CDR1 is MGHDK and CDR2 is SYGVNS. The CDR3 sequence is 15 residues long. Trimming removed 2 bases at V and 4 bases at J, with 12 bases between. CDR3 amino acids: CASSEQGQRGNTIYF. CDR3 DNA sequence: TGTGCCAGCAGTGAACAGGGACAAAGAGGAAACACCATATATTTT.